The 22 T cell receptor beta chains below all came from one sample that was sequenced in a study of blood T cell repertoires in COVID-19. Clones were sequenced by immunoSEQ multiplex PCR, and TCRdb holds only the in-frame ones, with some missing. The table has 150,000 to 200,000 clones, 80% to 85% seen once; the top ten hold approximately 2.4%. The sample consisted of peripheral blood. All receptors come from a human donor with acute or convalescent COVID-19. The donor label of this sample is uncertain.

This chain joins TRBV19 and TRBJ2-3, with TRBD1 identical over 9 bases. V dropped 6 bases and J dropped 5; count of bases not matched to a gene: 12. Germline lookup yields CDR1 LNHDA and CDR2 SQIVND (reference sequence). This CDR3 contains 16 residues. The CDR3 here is CASSLQGANGIDTQYF. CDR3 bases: TGTGCCAGTAGCCTACAGGGGGCGAACGGTATAGATACGCAGTATTTT.

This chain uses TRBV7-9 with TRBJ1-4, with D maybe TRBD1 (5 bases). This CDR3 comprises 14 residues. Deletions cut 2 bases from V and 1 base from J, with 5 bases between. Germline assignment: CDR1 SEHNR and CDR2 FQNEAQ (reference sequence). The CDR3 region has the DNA TGTGCCAGCAGCTTACAGGGAACTAATGAAAAACTGTTTTTT. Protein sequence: CASSLQGTNEKLFF.

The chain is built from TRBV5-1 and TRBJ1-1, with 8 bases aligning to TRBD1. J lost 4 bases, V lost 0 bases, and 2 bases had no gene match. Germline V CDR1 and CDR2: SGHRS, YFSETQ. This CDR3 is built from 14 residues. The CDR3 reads CASSLEQGATEAFF. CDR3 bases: TGCGCCAGCAGCTTGGAGCAGGGGGCCACTGAAGCTTTCTTT.

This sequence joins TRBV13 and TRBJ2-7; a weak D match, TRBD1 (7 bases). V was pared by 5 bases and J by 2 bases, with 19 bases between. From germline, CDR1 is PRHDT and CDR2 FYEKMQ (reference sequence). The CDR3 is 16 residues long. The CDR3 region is CASSISSAGQTYEQYF. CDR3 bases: TGTGCCAGCAGCATCTCCTCTGCGGGACAGACCTACGAGCAGTACTTC. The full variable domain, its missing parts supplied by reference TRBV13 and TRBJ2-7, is AAGVIQSPRHLIKEKRETATLKCYPIPRHDTVYWYQQGPGQDPQFLISFYEKMQSDKGSIPDRFSAQQFSDYHSELNMSSLELGDSALYFCASSISSAGQTYEQYFGPGTRLTVT.

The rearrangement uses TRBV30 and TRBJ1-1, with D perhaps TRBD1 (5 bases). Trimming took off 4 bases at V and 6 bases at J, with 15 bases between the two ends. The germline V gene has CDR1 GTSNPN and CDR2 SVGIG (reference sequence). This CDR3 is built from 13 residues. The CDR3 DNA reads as TGTGCCTGGACTGGTGGTTTAGGGGCTGAAGCTTTCTTT. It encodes CAWTGGLGAEAFF.

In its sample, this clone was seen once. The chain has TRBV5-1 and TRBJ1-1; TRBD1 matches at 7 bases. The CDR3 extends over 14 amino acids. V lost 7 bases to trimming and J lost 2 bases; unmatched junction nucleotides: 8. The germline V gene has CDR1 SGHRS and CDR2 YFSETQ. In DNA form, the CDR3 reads TGCGCCAGCCGGGACAGTTCCCTTAACACTGAAGCTTTCTTT. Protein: CASRDSSLNTEAFF.

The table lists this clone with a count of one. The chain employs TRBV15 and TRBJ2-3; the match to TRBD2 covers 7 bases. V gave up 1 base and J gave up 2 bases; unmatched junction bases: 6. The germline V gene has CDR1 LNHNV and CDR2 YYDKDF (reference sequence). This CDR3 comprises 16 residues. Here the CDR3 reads CATSRVTSAPTDTQYF. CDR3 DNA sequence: TGTGCCACCAGCAGAGTTACTAGCGCCCCCACAGATACGCAGTATTTT. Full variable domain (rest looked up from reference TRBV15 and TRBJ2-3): DAMVIQNPRYQVTQFGKPVTLSCSQTLNHNVMYWYQQKSSQAPKLLFHYYDKDFNNEADTPDNFQSRRPNTSFCFLDIRSPGLGDTAMYLCATSRVTSAPTDTQYFGPGTRLTVL.

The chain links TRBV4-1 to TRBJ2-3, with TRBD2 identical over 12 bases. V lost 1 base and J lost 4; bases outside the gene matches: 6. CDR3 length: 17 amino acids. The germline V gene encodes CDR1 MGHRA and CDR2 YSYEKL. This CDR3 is CASSQGPSGGASDTQYF. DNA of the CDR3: TGCGCCAGCAGCCAAGGCCCTAGCGGGGGGGCGTCAGATACGCAGTATTTT.

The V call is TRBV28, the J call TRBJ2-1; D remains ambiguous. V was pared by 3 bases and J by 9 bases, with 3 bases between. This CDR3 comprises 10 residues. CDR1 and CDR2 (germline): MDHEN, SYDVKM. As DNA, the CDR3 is TGTGCCAGCAGTTTCGTTGAGCAGTTCTTC. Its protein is CASSFVEQFF.

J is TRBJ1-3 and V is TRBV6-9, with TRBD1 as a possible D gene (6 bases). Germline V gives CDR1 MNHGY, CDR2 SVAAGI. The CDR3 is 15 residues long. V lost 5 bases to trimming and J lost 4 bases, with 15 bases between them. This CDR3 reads CASSTCGGKGNTIYF. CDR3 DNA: TGTGCCAGCAGTACCTGCGGGGGCAAAGGAAACACCATATATTTT.

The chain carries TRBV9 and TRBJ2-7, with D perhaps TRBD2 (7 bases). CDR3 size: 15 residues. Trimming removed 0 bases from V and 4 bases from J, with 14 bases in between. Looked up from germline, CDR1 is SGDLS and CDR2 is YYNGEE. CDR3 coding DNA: TGTGCCAGCAGCGTAGAGCCAGGGGAGGGGTACGAGCAGTACTTC. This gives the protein CASSVEPGEGYEQYF. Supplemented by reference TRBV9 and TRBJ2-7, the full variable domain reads DSGVTQTPKHLITATGQRVTLRCSPRSGDLSVYWYQQSLDQGLQFLIQYYNGEERAKGNILERFSAQQFPDLHSELNLSSLELGDSALYFCASSVEPGEGYEQYFGPGTRLTVT.

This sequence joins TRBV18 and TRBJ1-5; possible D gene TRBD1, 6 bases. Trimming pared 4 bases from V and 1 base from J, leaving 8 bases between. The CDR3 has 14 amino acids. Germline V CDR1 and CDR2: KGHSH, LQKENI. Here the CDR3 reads CASSQTGSNQPQHF. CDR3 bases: TGTGCCAGCTCACAGACAGGCAGCAATCAGCCCCAGCATTTT.

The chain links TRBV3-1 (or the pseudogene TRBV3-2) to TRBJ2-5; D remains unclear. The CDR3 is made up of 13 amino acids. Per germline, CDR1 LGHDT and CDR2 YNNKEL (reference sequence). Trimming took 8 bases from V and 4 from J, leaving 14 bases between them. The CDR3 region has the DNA TGTGCCAGCGAGCCAGGCCCTCGAGAGACCCAGTACTTC. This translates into CASEPGPRETQYF.

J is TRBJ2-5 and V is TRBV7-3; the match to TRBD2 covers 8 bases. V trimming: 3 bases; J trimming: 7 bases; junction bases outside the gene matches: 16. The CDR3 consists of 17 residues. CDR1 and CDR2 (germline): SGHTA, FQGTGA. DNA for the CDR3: TGTGCCAGCAGCTTGGGGGAGGGGACTAGTCGAAGATGGACCCAGTACTTC. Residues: CASSLGEGTSRRWTQYF.

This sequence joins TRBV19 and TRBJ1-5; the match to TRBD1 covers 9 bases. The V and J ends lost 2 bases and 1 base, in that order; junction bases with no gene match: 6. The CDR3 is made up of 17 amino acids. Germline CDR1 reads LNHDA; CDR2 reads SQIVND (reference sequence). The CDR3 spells CASSISDRGKSNQPQHF. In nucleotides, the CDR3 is TGTGCCAGTAGTATATCCGACAGGGGGAAGAGCAATCAGCCCCAGCATTTT. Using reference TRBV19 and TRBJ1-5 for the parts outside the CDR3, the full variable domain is DGGITQSPKYLFRKEGQNVTLSCEQNLNHDAMYWYRQDPGQGLRLIYYSQIVNDFQKGDIAEGYSVSREKKESFPLTVTSAQKNPTAFYLCASSISDRGKSNQPQHFGDGTRLSIL.

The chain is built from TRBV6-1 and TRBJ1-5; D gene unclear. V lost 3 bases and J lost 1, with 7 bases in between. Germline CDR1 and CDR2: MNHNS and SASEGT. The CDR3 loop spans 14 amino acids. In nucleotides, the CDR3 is TGTGCCAGCAGTGACACCGGGAGCAATCAGCCCCAGCATTTT. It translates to CASSDTGSNQPQHF.

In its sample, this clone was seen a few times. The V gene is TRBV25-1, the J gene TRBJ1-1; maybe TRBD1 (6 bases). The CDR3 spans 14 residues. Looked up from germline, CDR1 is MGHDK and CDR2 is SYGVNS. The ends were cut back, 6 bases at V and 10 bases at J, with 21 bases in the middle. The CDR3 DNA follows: TGTGCCAGCAGCGTGGGGGCGTCTTACAATGGAGCTTTCTTT. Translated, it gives CASSVGASYNGAFF.

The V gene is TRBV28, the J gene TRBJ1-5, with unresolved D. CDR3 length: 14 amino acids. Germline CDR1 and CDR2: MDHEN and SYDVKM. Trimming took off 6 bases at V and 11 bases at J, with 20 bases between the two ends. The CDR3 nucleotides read TGTGCCAGCAGCCTGGTAGCGGTACCGTACGCCCAGCATTTT. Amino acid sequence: CASSLVAVPYAQHF.

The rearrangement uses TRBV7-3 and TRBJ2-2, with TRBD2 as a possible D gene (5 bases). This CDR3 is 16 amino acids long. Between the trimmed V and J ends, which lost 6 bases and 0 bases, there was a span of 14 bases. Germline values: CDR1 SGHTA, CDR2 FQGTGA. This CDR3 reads CASSNGRVANTGELFF. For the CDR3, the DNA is TGTGCCAGCAGTAACGGGCGGGTCGCGAACACCGGGGAGCTGTTTTTT. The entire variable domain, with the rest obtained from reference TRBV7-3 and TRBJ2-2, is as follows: GAGVSQTPSNKVTEKGKYVELRCDPISGHTALYWYRQSLGQGPEFLIYFQGTGAADDSGLPNDRFFAVRPEGSVSTLKIQRTERGDSAVYLCASSNGRVANTGELFFGEGSRLTVL.

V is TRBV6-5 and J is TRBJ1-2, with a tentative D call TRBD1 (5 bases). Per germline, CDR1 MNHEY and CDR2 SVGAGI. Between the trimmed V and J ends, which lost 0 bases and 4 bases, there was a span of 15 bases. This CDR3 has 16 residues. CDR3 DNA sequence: TGTGCCAGCAGTTACTCCCCGGACATTGGTGTCTATGGCTACACCTTC. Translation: CASSYSPDIGVYGYTF.

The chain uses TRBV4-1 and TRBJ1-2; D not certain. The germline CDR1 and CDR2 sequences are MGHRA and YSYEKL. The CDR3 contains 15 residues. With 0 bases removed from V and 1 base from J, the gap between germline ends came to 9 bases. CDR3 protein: CASSQDRGVNYGYTF. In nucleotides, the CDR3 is TGCGCCAGCAGCCAAGACCGGGGAGTTAACTATGGCTACACCTTC.

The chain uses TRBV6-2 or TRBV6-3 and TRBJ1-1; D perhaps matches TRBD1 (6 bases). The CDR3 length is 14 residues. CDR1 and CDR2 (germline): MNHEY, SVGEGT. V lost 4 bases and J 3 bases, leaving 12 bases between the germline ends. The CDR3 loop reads CASSFRPGDTEAFF. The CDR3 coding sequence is TGTGCCAGCAGTTTCCGGCCAGGGGACACTGAAGCTTTCTTT.